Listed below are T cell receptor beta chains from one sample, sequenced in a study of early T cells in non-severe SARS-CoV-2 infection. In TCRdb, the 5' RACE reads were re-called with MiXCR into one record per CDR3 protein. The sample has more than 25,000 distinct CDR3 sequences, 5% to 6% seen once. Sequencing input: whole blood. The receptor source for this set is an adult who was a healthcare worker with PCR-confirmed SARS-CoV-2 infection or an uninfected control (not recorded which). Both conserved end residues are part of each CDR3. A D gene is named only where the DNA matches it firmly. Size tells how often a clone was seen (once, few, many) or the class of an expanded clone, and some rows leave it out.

cdr3_nt: TGTGCCAGCAGTTACGTCCACTCCTACGAGCAGTACTTC
cdr3_aa: CASSYVHSYEQYF
clone_size: many
v_call: TRBV12-3/TRBV12-4
cdr3_length: 13
d_call: NA
j_call: TRBJ2-7

cdr3_nt: TGCAGTGCTAGAGACTCAAGACTAGCGAGGAATGAGCAGTTCTTC
cdr3_aa: CSARDSRLARNEQFF
clone_size: NA
v_call: TRBV20-1
cdr3_length: 15
d_call: TRBD2
j_call: TRBJ2-1

cdr3_nt: TGCAGCGTCGAGACAGCTACCTCCTACGAGCAGTACTTC
cdr3_aa: CSVETATSYEQYF
clone_size: many
v_call: TRBV29-1
cdr3_length: 13
d_call: NA
j_call: TRBJ2-7

cdr3_nt: TGCAGCGTTGCCACTGGACTAGCGGGGGGGAGTATGAGAAACATTCAGTACTTC
cdr3_aa: CSVATGLAGGSMRNIQYF
clone_size: many
v_call: TRBV29-1
cdr3_length: 18
d_call: TRBD2
j_call: TRBJ2-4

cdr3_nt: TGTGCCAGTAGTAGAGGACCAGGAGCGATTAACTATGGCTACACCTTC
cdr3_aa: CASSRGPGAINYGYTF
clone_size: many
v_call: TRBV19
cdr3_length: 16
d_call: NA
j_call: TRBJ1-2

cdr3_nt: TGCAGCGTTAGCCCGTTCGGGGCTGAAGCTTTCTTT
cdr3_aa: CSVSPFGAEAFF
clone_size: many
v_call: TRBV29-1
cdr3_length: 12
d_call: NA
j_call: TRBJ1-1

cdr3_nt: TGTGCCAGCAGCTATGGGACAGGGGTACGGGAAAAACTGTTTTTT
cdr3_aa: CASSYGTGVREKLFF
clone_size: many
v_call: TRBV7-9
cdr3_length: 15
d_call: TRBD1
j_call: TRBJ1-4

cdr3_nt: TGTGCCAGCAGTTTAACAGGGACGAACTACGAGCAGTACTTC
cdr3_aa: CASSLTGTNYEQYF
clone_size: few
v_call: TRBV28
cdr3_length: 14
d_call: NA
j_call: TRBJ2-7

cdr3_nt: TGTGCCAGCTCACCAACTAGCGGGTCGGAGTGGTTCTTC
cdr3_aa: CASSPTSGSEWFF
clone_size: few
v_call: TRBV18
cdr3_length: 13
d_call: TRBD2
j_call: TRBJ2-1

cdr3_nt: TGTGCCAGCAGCCCAGGACAGGGGACAAGCCCTTATCGCAGCTCCTACAATGAGCAGTTCTTC
cdr3_aa: CASSPGQGTSPYRSSYNEQFF
clone_size: many
v_call: TRBV28
cdr3_length: 21
d_call: TRBD1
j_call: TRBJ2-1

cdr3_nt: TGTGCCAGCACCCATGGAAGGGGGGGAGGGAATGAGCAGTTCTTC
cdr3_aa: CASTHGRGGGNEQFF
clone_size: many
v_call: TRBV27
cdr3_length: 15
d_call: NA
j_call: TRBJ2-1

cdr3_nt: TGCAGTGCTACTTTGACTAGCACAGATACGCAGTATTTT
cdr3_aa: CSATLTSTDTQYF
clone_size: NA
v_call: TRBV20-1
cdr3_length: 13
d_call: NA
j_call: TRBJ2-3

cdr3_nt: TGTGCCAGCAGCCAAGGGGCAGGGGGCATCACTGAAGCTTTCTTT
cdr3_aa: CASSQGAGGITEAFF
clone_size: few
v_call: TRBV3-1
cdr3_length: 15
d_call: TRBD1
j_call: TRBJ1-1

cdr3_nt: TGTGCCAGCAGCACGGGGACTTTCACCGGGGAGCTGTTTTTT
cdr3_aa: CASSTGTFTGELFF
clone_size: many
v_call: TRBV14
cdr3_length: 14
d_call: NA
j_call: TRBJ2-2

cdr3_nt: TGTGCCACCAGTGATCACTCCGGGACAGGATATGGCTACACCTTC
cdr3_aa: CATSDHSGTGYGYTF
clone_size: many
v_call: TRBV24-1
cdr3_length: 15
d_call: TRBD1
j_call: TRBJ1-2

cdr3_nt: TGTGCCAGCACCCAACAGGGGGGCGATGGCTACACCTTC
cdr3_aa: CASTQQGGDGYTF
clone_size: many
v_call: TRBV6-6
cdr3_length: 13
d_call: TRBD1
j_call: TRBJ1-2

cdr3_nt: TGCAGTGCTAGACGTCCGGGGAGAGGGAACACTGAAGCTTTCTTT
cdr3_aa: CSARRPGRGNTEAFF
clone_size: many
v_call: TRBV20-1
cdr3_length: 15
d_call: NA
j_call: TRBJ1-1

cdr3_nt: TGTGCCAGCAGTTTATCGGTGAGCACAGATACGCAGTATTTT
cdr3_aa: CASSLSVSTDTQYF
clone_size: many
v_call: TRBV27
cdr3_length: 14
d_call: NA
j_call: TRBJ2-3

cdr3_nt: TGTGCCAGCAGACGGACAGGGGCCCATCAGCCCCAGCATTTT
cdr3_aa: CASRRTGAHQPQHF
clone_size: many
v_call: TRBV6-6
cdr3_length: 14
d_call: TRBD1
j_call: TRBJ1-5

cdr3_nt: TGTGCCAGCAGTCATGACCGGAGAGGGGCTAACTCCTACGAGCAGTACTTC
cdr3_aa: CASSHDRRGANSYEQYF
clone_size: many
v_call: TRBV6-5
cdr3_length: 17
d_call: NA
j_call: TRBJ2-7

cdr3_nt: TGCGCCAGCAGCTTGGATTCCAGCCCAACCAACGTCCTGACTTTC
cdr3_aa: CASSLDSSPTNVLTF
clone_size: few
v_call: TRBV5-1
cdr3_length: 15
d_call: NA
j_call: TRBJ2-6

cdr3_nt: TGTGCCAGTAGTATCGATGGGCCTGGGGCCAACGTCCTGACTTTC
cdr3_aa: CASSIDGPGANVLTF
clone_size: many
v_call: TRBV19
cdr3_length: 15
d_call: NA
j_call: TRBJ2-6

cdr3_nt: TGTGCCAGCAGCCCTCGCCGCCCGGTACGACTAGCGGGAGTATCAGGCGAGCAGTACTTC
cdr3_aa: CASSPRRPVRLAGVSGEQYF
clone_size: many
v_call: TRBV11-2
cdr3_length: 20
d_call: TRBD2
j_call: TRBJ2-7

cdr3_nt: TGTGCCAGCAGCACCGGACCAAACATTCAGTACTTC
cdr3_aa: CASSTGPNIQYF
clone_size: many
v_call: TRBV5-4
cdr3_length: 12
d_call: NA
j_call: TRBJ2-4

cdr3_nt: TGCAGTGCTTCCTCTAGCGGGAGGGCGGGGAATGAGCAGTTCTTC
cdr3_aa: CSASSSGRAGNEQFF
clone_size: many
v_call: TRBV20-1
cdr3_length: 15
d_call: TRBD2
j_call: TRBJ2-1

cdr3_nt: TGTGCCAGCAGCTCCGGGACAGGCGGATCCCTCCACTTT
cdr3_aa: CASSSGTGGSLHF
clone_size: few
v_call: TRBV11-2
cdr3_length: 13
d_call: TRBD1
j_call: TRBJ1-6

cdr3_nt: TGCGCCAGCAGCCAAGGTCGGGCCGGAGGCACTGAAGCTTTCTTT
cdr3_aa: CASSQGRAGGTEAFF
clone_size: many
v_call: TRBV4-3
cdr3_length: 15
d_call: NA
j_call: TRBJ1-1

cdr3_nt: TGTGCCAGCAGTTTAACAGGGACTGATTACGAGCAGTACTTC
cdr3_aa: CASSLTGTDYEQYF
clone_size: few
v_call: TRBV12-3/TRBV12-4
cdr3_length: 14
d_call: NA
j_call: TRBJ2-7

cdr3_nt: TGCAGTGCTAGCCAGGCACAGGGGAGTTACGAGCAGTACTTC
cdr3_aa: CSASQAQGSYEQYF
clone_size: many
v_call: TRBV20-1
cdr3_length: 14
d_call: TRBD1
j_call: TRBJ2-7

cdr3_nt: TGTGCCAGCTCACCAATAGGGATGAACACTGAAGCTTTCTTT
cdr3_aa: CASSPIGMNTEAFF
clone_size: many
v_call: TRBV18
cdr3_length: 14
d_call: NA
j_call: TRBJ1-1

cdr3_nt: TGTGCCAGCAGCTTAAAAGAGGGGGCTGAAGCTTTCTTT
cdr3_aa: CASSLKEGAEAFF
clone_size: few
v_call: TRBV7-2
cdr3_length: 13
d_call: NA
j_call: TRBJ1-1

cdr3_nt: TGTGCCACCAGCATTTCTCGACCCACAGATACGCAGTATTTT
cdr3_aa: CATSISRPTDTQYF
clone_size: NA
v_call: TRBV15
cdr3_length: 14
d_call: NA
j_call: TRBJ2-3

cdr3_nt: TGTGCCAGCAGTGCGGGCCAGGGACAAGAGACCCAGTACTTC
cdr3_aa: CASSAGQGQETQYF
clone_size: many
v_call: TRBV6-1
cdr3_length: 14
d_call: NA
j_call: TRBJ2-5

cdr3_nt: TGTGCCACCAGTGATTTGGAGGGAGGGCGTTCTGAAGCTTTCTTT
cdr3_aa: CATSDLEGGRSEAFF
clone_size: many
v_call: TRBV24-1
cdr3_length: 15
d_call: NA
j_call: TRBJ1-1

cdr3_nt: TGCAGTGCTAGGACAGCGGGGGATCAGCCCCAGCATTTT
cdr3_aa: CSARTAGDQPQHF
clone_size: many
v_call: TRBV20-1
cdr3_length: 13
d_call: NA
j_call: TRBJ1-5

cdr3_nt: TGTGCCAGTAGTATTTCAGGCAGTACCTACGAGCAGTACTTC
cdr3_aa: CASSISGSTYEQYF
clone_size: many
v_call: TRBV19
cdr3_length: 14
d_call: NA
j_call: TRBJ2-7

cdr3_nt: TGCGCCAGCAGCAAACTAGCGGAACCTCGCATTCAGTACTTC
cdr3_aa: CASSKLAEPRIQYF
clone_size: NA
v_call: TRBV5-1
cdr3_length: 14
d_call: TRBD2
j_call: TRBJ2-4

cdr3_nt: TGCAGTGCCCCGGCCCCGGACAGGGACACTGAAGCTTTCTTT
cdr3_aa: CSAPAPDRDTEAFF
clone_size: many
v_call: TRBV20-1
cdr3_length: 14
d_call: TRBD1
j_call: TRBJ1-1

cdr3_nt: TGCAGTGCTAGACGCGGACTAGCGGGTGGATATGATACGCAGTATTTT
cdr3_aa: CSARRGLAGGYDTQYF
clone_size: many
v_call: TRBV20-1
cdr3_length: 16
d_call: TRBD2
j_call: TRBJ2-3

cdr3_nt: TGTGCCAGCAGCTTAGATCAAATGAACACCGGGGAGCTGTTTTTT
cdr3_aa: CASSLDQMNTGELFF
clone_size: many
v_call: TRBV11-2
cdr3_length: 15
d_call: NA
j_call: TRBJ2-2

cdr3_nt: TGTGCCAGCAGCTGGGACAGGGGTTACGAGCAGTACTTC
cdr3_aa: CASSWDRGYEQYF
clone_size: many
v_call: TRBV7-3
cdr3_length: 13
d_call: TRBD1
j_call: TRBJ2-7

cdr3_nt: TGTGCCAGCAGTCGGGGACTCGGGGAGCAGTACTTC
cdr3_aa: CASSRGLGEQYF
clone_size: few
v_call: TRBV28
cdr3_length: 12
d_call: NA
j_call: TRBJ2-7

cdr3_nt: TGTGCCAGCAGTGAAGAAGGATTCAAGCAGTTCTTC
cdr3_aa: CASSEEGFKQFF
clone_size: many
v_call: TRBV6-1
cdr3_length: 12
d_call: NA
j_call: TRBJ2-1

cdr3_nt: TGTGCCAGCAGCCCCGGACAGGGATACAATCAGCCCCAGCATTTT
cdr3_aa: CASSPGQGYNQPQHF
clone_size: many
v_call: TRBV5-8
cdr3_length: 15
d_call: TRBD1
j_call: TRBJ1-5

cdr3_nt: TGTGCCACCCAGGCGAGTTTAGCGGGAAACTACGAGCAGTACTTC
cdr3_aa: CATQASLAGNYEQYF
clone_size: many
v_call: TRBV19
cdr3_length: 15
d_call: TRBD2
j_call: TRBJ2-7

cdr3_nt: TGCGCCAGCAGCCAAGAAAATCCGGCAGGGGGGAACTACGAGCAGTACTTC
cdr3_aa: CASSQENPAGGNYEQYF
clone_size: NA
v_call: TRBV4-1
cdr3_length: 17
d_call: NA
j_call: TRBJ2-7

cdr3_nt: TGCAGTGCCCACACTAGCGGGGGTGGGATCACAGATACGCAGTATTTT
cdr3_aa: CSAHTSGGGITDTQYF
clone_size: large
v_call: TRBV20-1
cdr3_length: 16
d_call: TRBD2
j_call: TRBJ2-3

cdr3_nt: TGTGCCAGCAGCGTAGATGGCGGGAGTTACGAGCAGTACTTC
cdr3_aa: CASSVDGGSYEQYF
clone_size: many
v_call: TRBV9
cdr3_length: 14
d_call: TRBD2
j_call: TRBJ2-7

cdr3_nt: TGTGCCTGGAGTGTAGACCAAGAGACCCAGTACTTC
cdr3_aa: CAWSVDQETQYF
clone_size: few
v_call: TRBV30
cdr3_length: 12
d_call: NA
j_call: TRBJ2-5

cdr3_nt: TGTGCCAGCAGCCAAGATCTTCGGGGACTAGCGGACGAGCAGTACTTC
cdr3_aa: CASSQDLRGLADEQYF
clone_size: many
v_call: TRBV3-1
cdr3_length: 16
d_call: TRBD2
j_call: TRBJ2-7

cdr3_nt: TGTGCCAGCAGCCCTTGGAACACAGATACGCAGTATTTT
cdr3_aa: CASSPWNTDTQYF
clone_size: many
v_call: TRBV5-6
cdr3_length: 13
d_call: NA
j_call: TRBJ2-3

cdr3_nt: TGTGCCAGCAGCTCGATCACGGACGCGGAGCAGTTCTTC
cdr3_aa: CASSSITDAEQFF
clone_size: NA
v_call: TRBV11-3
cdr3_length: 13
d_call: NA
j_call: TRBJ2-1

cdr3_nt: TGCAGTCTCACAGGGGCTGAAGTCACAGATACGCAGTATTTT
cdr3_aa: CSLTGAEVTDTQYF
clone_size: many
v_call: TRBV20-1
cdr3_length: 14
d_call: TRBD1
j_call: TRBJ2-3

cdr3_nt: TGTGCCAGCTCATCCCCCGGGAGGAACTACGAGCAGTACTTC
cdr3_aa: CASSSPGRNYEQYF
clone_size: many
v_call: TRBV18
cdr3_length: 14
d_call: TRBD2
j_call: TRBJ2-7

cdr3_nt: TGCGCCAGCAGCCTCCAAGCGGGGACCTACGAGCAGTACTTC
cdr3_aa: CASSLQAGTYEQYF
clone_size: many
v_call: TRBV5-1
cdr3_length: 14
d_call: TRBD2
j_call: TRBJ2-7

cdr3_nt: TGTGCCAGCAGCTCCTGGACTAGCGGTAACAATGAGCAGTTCTTC
cdr3_aa: CASSSWTSGNNEQFF
clone_size: many
v_call: TRBV7-2
cdr3_length: 15
d_call: TRBD2
j_call: TRBJ2-1

cdr3_nt: TGTGCCAGCAGCGTCCACTCCTATGGCTACACCTTC
cdr3_aa: CASSVHSYGYTF
clone_size: NA
v_call: TRBV9
cdr3_length: 12
d_call: NA
j_call: TRBJ1-2